These 11 T cell receptor beta chains share one sample of origin, sequenced in a study of T cells and copy number aberrations in small-cell lung cancer. Repertoires were generated with immunoSEQ multiplex PCR, while TCRdb's copy carries only in-frame clones and drops some. The sample has over 6,500 clones; roughly four fifths are singletons. The material sequenced was normal tissue next to the tumor. The receptors shown here come from a woman aged 45-65 years with small cell lung cancer.

This chain joins TRBV6-1 and TRBJ1-4, with 9 positions matching TRBD1. With V trimmed by 5 bases and J by 8 bases, 6 bases remained unmatched. The CDR3 length is 14 residues. Germline CDR1 reads MNHNS; CDR2 reads SASEGT. CDR3 bases: TGTGCCAGCAGTCGGGGACAGGGCAGCGAAAAACTGTTTTTT. Its protein is CASSRGQGSEKLFF.

This rearrangement joins TRBV6-1 to TRBJ2-1; 7 nucleotides align to TRBD1. The germline CDR1 and CDR2 sequences are MNHNS and SASEGT. The CDR3 consists of 12 residues. With V trimmed by 3 bases and J by 15 bases, 8 bases remained unmatched. For the CDR3, the DNA is TGTGCCAGCAGTGAGGGGACAGTGGTTGGGTTCTTC. Protein sequence: CASSEGTVVGFF.

CDR3 DNA: TGTGCCATCAGTGGTTGGACAGGGTCCTACGAGCAGTACTTC. This translates into CAISGWTGSYEQYF. The J gene is TRBJ2-7, the V gene TRBV10-3; 8 bases match TRBD1. Trimming took 4 bases from V and 1 from J; bases not matched to a gene: 3. The CDR3 is 14 residues long. CDR1 and CDR2 from the germline V gene are ENHRY and SYGVKD.

V and J are TRBV19 and TRBJ2-7; 7 positions match TRBD2. This CDR3 region has 13 residues. Germline V CDR1 and CDR2: LNHDA, SQIVND (reference sequence). J was trimmed by 7 bases and V by 5 bases; bases with no gene match: 8. The CDR3: CASSAGLVGEQYF. CDR3 nucleotide sequence: TGTGCCAGTAGTGCCGGACTAGTGGGTGAGCAGTACTTC.

The chain is built from TRBV18 and TRBJ2-7; no firm D call. V lost 2 bases and J 7 bases, leaving 12 bases between the germline ends. The CDR3 spans 13 residues. The germline V gene encodes CDR1 KGHSH and CDR2 LQKENI. The CDR3 sequence: CASSPSAGEEQYF. CDR3 sequence (DNA): TGTGCCAGCTCACCATCTGCTGGAGAAGAGCAGTACTTC.

J is TRBJ2-2 and V is TRBV4-1, with 7 positions matching TRBD2. Germline loops: CDR1 MGHRA, CDR2 YSYEKL. After removal of 2 bases from V and 8 bases from J, the junction contained 11 bases not matched to a gene. The CDR3 runs to 16 residues. The CDR3 reads CASSQPPETSSGELFF. CDR3 DNA sequence: TGCGCCAGCAGCCAACCCCCCGAGACTAGCTCTGGGGAGCTGTTTTTT.

This clone ranks as large. The rearrangement uses TRBV29-1 and TRBJ2-7, with a tentative D call TRBD1 (6 bases). CDR3 length: 15 amino acids. Germline assignment: CDR1 SQVTM and CDR2 ANQGSEA. V lost 4 bases, J lost 2 bases, and 18 bases lay in between. For the CDR3, the DNA is TGCAGCGTTGGAGAGGGCAGGGGTTCCCCCTACGAGCAGTACTTC. It codes for CSVGEGRGSPYEQYF.

V gene TRBV10-3 combines with J gene TRBJ1-5, with D maybe TRBD1 (6 bases). The germline V and J ends were trimmed by 8 bases and 2 bases, with 37 bases remaining between them. CDR1 and CDR2 (germline): ENHRY, SYGVKD. The CDR3 is made up of 22 amino acids. The CDR3 is CAIPGAPRRGDRSESGNQPQHF. The DNA for the CDR3 is TGTGCCATCCCAGGGGCTCCCCGCCGGGGGGACCGGTCAGAGAGTGGCAATCAGCCCCAGCATTTT.

V and J are TRBV6-5 and TRBJ2-5; 11 bases are shared with TRBD1. In germline, CDR1 is MNHEY, CDR2 SVGAGI. The length of the CDR3 is 15 residues. J gave up 4 bases and V 6 bases, and 7 bases lay outside the gene matches. CDR3 nucleotides: TGTGCCAGCAGAAAGCGGACAGGGGGCTTAGAGACCCAGTACTTC. Encoded protein: CASRKRTGGLETQYF.

The chain employs TRBV13 and TRBJ1-5; D not certain. With 5 bases removed from V and 2 bases from J, the gap between germline ends came to 13 bases. From germline, CDR1 is PRHDT and CDR2 FYEKMQ (reference sequence). This CDR3 has 15 residues. CDR3 in amino acids: CASSLGQMGNQPQHF. CDR3 DNA sequence: TGTGCCAGCAGCCTCGGCCAGATGGGCAATCAGCCCCAGCATTTT.

The chain couples TRBV7-2 to TRBJ1-1; D is unclear. This CDR3 is 15 amino acids long. V was trimmed by 2 bases and J by 0 bases, leaving 10 bases between them. Germline V gene data show CDR1 as SGHTA and CDR2 as FQGNSA. The DNA of the CDR3 is TGTGCCAGCAGCTTATCCCCAGCCATGAACACTGAAGCTTTCTTT. This encodes CASSLSPAMNTEAFF.